This T cell receptor beta chain was sequenced for a study of blood T cell repertoires in COVID-19. Background on the study: Donors in the United States, Italy and Spain gave samples during acute or convalescent COVID-19. PBMCs, B-cell-depleted T cells, or T cells were the source of the cDNA or gDNA that made up the material.

Authors' analysis steps: Cell counts per sample came from amplifying reference gene primers. Sequencing used immunoSEQ multiplex PCR; TCRdb keeps in-frame clones, though not all of them. Clonal size and the V and J genes are those of that table, whereas D and trimming came from the DNA. The sample has about 250,000 clones; 70% to 90% are singletons. V shed 0 bases and J 2 bases; nucleotides not matched to a gene: 3. CDR3 size: 15 residues. Germline CDR1 MNHEY, CDR2 SVGEGT. The chain has TRBV6-2 or TRBV6-3 and TRBJ1-2; 7 positions agree with TRBD1. The sample comprised peripheral blood. The sequence was obtained from a woman aged 25-40 years with COVID-19, enrolled during active disease. CDR3 in DNA: TGTGCCAGCAGTTACTCAGGGGGCGCGAACTATGGCTACACCTTC. Residues: CASSYSGGANYGYTF.